This T cell receptor beta chain emerged from a study of OX40 agonist ivuxolimab in advanced cancers. Describing the broader study: Ivuxolimab was an agonistic, fully human IgG2 monoclonal antibody directed against OX40 (CD134), a costimulatory receptor. Intravenous ivuxolimab was administered to patients every 2 weeks at six dose levels: 0.01, 0.1, 0.3, 1.5, 3 and 10 mg/kg. Prior anti-PD-1, anti-PD-L1 or anti-CTLA-4 therapy was permitted, and 40% to 50% of dose-escalation patients had received checkpoint inhibitors. The monotherapy dose-escalation portion (N = 52 patients) of the phase I ivuxolimab trial is reported in the paper. Of the approximately 53 patients in dose escalation, some 20 had hepatocellular carcinoma, around 15 had melanoma, 9 had renal cell carcinoma and 9 had head and neck cancer. The purpose of peripheral TCRbeta sequencing was to test whether ivuxolimab changed TCR sequence diversity and led to clonal T-cell expansion. In the dose-escalation cohort, approximately 83% of patients were male, and the mean age was 60 years with a range of roughly 20 to 85. Three dose-escalation patients achieved partial responses, one with hepatocellular carcinoma and two with cutaneous melanoma.

On this clone itself: Its antigen target is currently unknown. No much larger clone exists at a distance of one base, and base qualities are not known.

The trial excluded patients who had a history of autoimmune disease or who were on systemic immunosuppression. Peripheral blood for TCR sequencing was collected from all dose cohorts at baseline, on cycle 4 day 1, and on cycle 7 day 1. The samples were taken from a phase I, first-in-human, multicenter, open-label dose-escalation trial of ivuxolimab. The trial enrolled adults with locally advanced or metastatic head and neck squamous cell, hepatocellular, melanoma or renal cell carcinoma. Before TCR sequencing, CD4+ T cells and CD8+ T cells from peripheral blood were sorted into separate populations. V ends up 3 bases short and J 7 bases short, with an unmatched junction base count of 6. Its CDR3 holds 14 amino acids, cysteine through phenylalanine. The DNA shown is the 42-base CDR3, in frame from base 1. CDR1 and CDR2 are read off the germline V gene as MDHEN and SYDVKM. Genomic DNA was extracted from sorted cells for sequencing of the TCRbeta CDR3 region. The immunoSEQ Assay was used to sequence the TCRbeta CDR3 regions. Sourced from immuneACCESS, this table was stored by TCRdb with only in-frame sequences that have V and J called. A share of the clones is absent; for the studies checked, an unresolved V gene accounts for under half, and the remainder has no known explanation. Within this sample are under 35,000 clones, with approximately 80% of them counted one time only. Approximately 11% of the sample is in the top ten clones.

Points the paper makes about the study in general: Antigen specificity was not determined for the clonally expanded peripheral T cells. Partial responders in the 0.1-3.0 mg/kg groups had among the lowest normalized peripheral clonal expansion, especially among CD8+ T cells. At doses of 0.1 to 3.0 mg/kg, clonal expansion of both CD4+ and CD8+ T cells in blood was seen between baseline and week 6. On average, CD8+ T cells showed more expanded clones than CD4+ T cells after ivuxolimab. Low levels of normalized T-cell clonal expansion were also seen in some patients who did not respond.

The source was CD4+ or CD8+ T cells sorted from blood, collected in a trial of the OX40 agonist ivuxolimab. The sequence was obtained from an adult with an advanced solid tumor such as melanoma, head and neck, liver or kidney cancer. The chain employs TRBV28 and TRBJ2-7; the central 10 bases match TRBD1. The bases read TGTGCCAGCAGTTTCCCGGGACAGGGGTGGGAGCAGTACTTC. Translated, it reads CASSFPGQGWEQYF.